A single sample gave rise to the 23 T cell receptor beta chains below, sequenced in a study of CD8+ T cells in alopecia areata. As the sequencing template, cDNA was produced by extracting RNA and reverse transcribing it. Measured with immunoSEQ multiplex PCR; TCRdb has only the in-frame clones, and not every one. The data show about 150,000 clones, under 60% seen once. The material was CD8+ T cells sorted from blood, obtained at week 0. The receptors stem from a human donor with alopecia areata.

The chain links TRBV13 to TRBJ1-1; 7 nucleotides match TRBD1. J lost 5 bases, V lost 8 bases, and 11 bases had no gene match. Germline CDR1 and CDR2: PRHDT and FYEKMQ (reference sequence). The CDR3 extends over 14 amino acids. The DNA for the CDR3 is TGTGCCAGCGGAACAGGGGAAGTGAGGACTGAAGCTTTCTTT. Encoded protein: CASGTGEVRTEAFF.

The chain has TRBV20-1 and TRBJ2-3, with D tentatively TRBD2 (6 bases). The CDR3 has 11 amino acids. The V and J ends lost 5 bases and 8 bases respectively, with 11 bases between them. The germline V gene has CDR1 DFQATT and CDR2 SNEGSKA (reference sequence). CDR3 nucleotide sequence: TGCAGTGCTTGGGACTCAAGTACGCAGTATTTT. Its translation: CSAWDSSTQYF.

This clone was seen only a few times. The chain carries TRBV29-1 and TRBJ2-3; D gene ambiguous. Germline lookup yields CDR1 SQVTM and CDR2 ANQGSEA. CDR3 length equals 13 residues. V gave up 3 bases and J gave up 4 bases, with 11 bases separating them. In DNA form, the CDR3 reads TGCAGCGTTGAGGGCGAGATCGCAGATACGCAGTATTTT. This encodes CSVEGEIADTQYF.

This clone turned up a few times. The chain links TRBV29-1 to TRBJ1-2; 10 positions agree with TRBD1. CDR1 and CDR2 from the germline V gene are SQVTM and ANQGSEA. The CDR3 spans 14 residues. Germline trimming cut 3 bases from V and 7 bases from J; bases unmatched to any gene: 8. The CDR3 coding sequence is TGCAGCGTTGATGTGAGGGACAGGGGTTCTGGCTACACCTTC. This translates into CSVDVRDRGSGYTF.

This chain connects TRBV7-9 to TRBJ2-6, with 8 bases that match TRBD1. The CDR3 is made up of 16 amino acids. Germline CDR1 and CDR2: SEHNR and FQNEAQ (reference sequence). The V and J ends lost 5 bases and 4 bases, in that order; junction bases with no gene match: 7. In DNA form, the CDR3 reads TGTGCCAGCAGCCCCAGACAGGGGATCGGGGCCAACGTCCTGACTTTC. Protein sequence: CASSPRQGIGANVLTF.

The rearrangement uses TRBV4-3 and TRBJ2-1; TRBD2 matches 11 bases. Losses at the gene ends were 4 bases for V and 7 bases for J; bases not matched to a gene: 6. Germline lookup yields CDR1 LGHNA and CDR2 YSLEER. This CDR3 spans 15 amino acids. The CDR3 here is CASSRTGTSGNEQFF. The CDR3 nucleotides are TGCGCCAGCAGCCGAACCGGGACTAGCGGAAATGAGCAGTTCTTC.

The V gene is TRBV4-3, the J gene TRBJ1-5, with D unresolved. The germline V and J ends were trimmed by 0 bases and 3 bases, with 9 bases remaining between them. Germline CDR1 and CDR2: LGHNA and YSLEER. CDR3 length: 15 residues. The CDR3 region is CASSQDWAVNQPQHF. The CDR3 region has the DNA TGCGCCAGCAGCCAAGATTGGGCAGTCAATCAGCCCCAGCATTTT.

V is TRBV5-1 and J is TRBJ2-3; 9 bases map to TRBD2. The CDR3 is made up of 15 amino acids. Germline-derived CDR1 and CDR2 are SGHRS and YFSETQ. Trimming at V came to 0 bases and at J to 4 bases, leaving 3 bases not matched to a gene. CDR3 in amino acids: CASSLEVAGADTQYF. Here the CDR3 DNA reads TGCGCCAGCAGCTTGGAGGTAGCGGGGGCAGATACGCAGTATTTT.

This chain joins TRBV2 and TRBJ1-5, with D perhaps matching TRBD1 (5 bases). Trimming left V 2 bases short and J 2 bases short, with 10 bases between. This CDR3 is 15 amino acids long. Per the germline V gene, CDR1 is SNHLY and CDR2 is FYNNEI. The CDR3 nucleotides are TGTGCCAGCAGTGAAAATACAGGAGGCAATCAGCCCCAGCATTTT. Residues: CASSENTGGNQPQHF.

This clone was detected only once. V gene TRBV5-6 combines with J gene TRBJ1-2; 9 bases are shared with TRBD1. The trim removed 0 bases at V and 6 bases at J, leaving 6 bases unmatched. From germline, CDR1 is SGHDT and CDR2 YYEEEE. The CDR3 sequence is 15 residues long. The chain's CDR3 is CASSLGDRAWDGYTF. In DNA, the CDR3 is TGTGCCAGCAGCTTGGGGGACAGGGCGTGGGATGGCTACACCTTC.

This clone was counted between two and nine times. The chain has TRBV30 and TRBJ1-5, with D perhaps matching TRBD1 (5 bases). The CDR3 loop spans 14 amino acids. V was shortened by 2 bases and J by 3 bases, with 11 bases between the two germline ends. The germline gives CDR1 GTSNPN, CDR2 SVGIG (reference sequence). The CDR3 nucleotides read TGTGCCTGGAGTTTTGAGGGGAACAATCAGCCCCAGCATTTT. Protein product: CAWSFEGNNQPQHF.

This clone was counted a few times. This chain uses TRBV14 with TRBJ1-4, with D perhaps TRBD1 (6 bases). With 3 bases removed from V and 7 bases from J, the gap between germline ends came to 18 bases. CDR3 length: 16 amino acids. Germline assignment: CDR1 SGHDN and CDR2 FVKESK. CDR3 coding DNA: TGTGCCAGCAGCCAGCCCCGTGGGGGGCGCGCTGAAAAACTGTTTTTT. Translating it yields CASSQPRGGRAEKLFF. The whole variable domain, remainder taken from reference TRBV14 and TRBJ1-4, is EAGVTQFPSHSVIEKGQTVTLRCDPISGHDNLYWYRRVMGKEIKFLLHFVKESKQDESGMPNNRFLAERTGGTYSTLKVQPAELEDSGVYFCASSQPRGGRAEKLFFGSGTQLSVL.

J is TRBJ1-1 and V is TRBV25-1, with D possibly matching TRBD1 (5 bases). Germline loops: CDR1 MGHDK, CDR2 SYGVNS. This CDR3 is built from 12 residues. The V gene lost 7 bases and the J gene lost 3 bases, with 9 bases spanning the gap. The CDR3 spells CASIAGDTEAFF. The CDR3 DNA reads TGTGCCAGCATCGCGGGGGACACTGAAGCTTTCTTT.

V gene TRBV5-4 combines with J gene TRBJ2-7; D possibly corresponds to TRBD1 (6 bases). The CDR3 has 15 amino acids. The V end lost 1 base, the J end lost 3 bases, and 14 bases lay between the germline ends. Germline CDR1 and CDR2: SGHNT and YYREEE (reference sequence). The CDR3 DNA sequence: TGTGCCAGCAGCTTGTGGGGGCCCAGAGTCTACGAGCAGTACTTC. Its translation is CASSLWGPRVYEQYF.

J is TRBJ1-5 and V is TRBV6-5; D uncertain. This CDR3 spans 15 amino acids. The germline V gene has CDR1 MNHEY and CDR2 SVGAGI. V was cut by 3 bases and J by 1 base, with 10 bases left in between. The CDR3 protein is CASSYTAESNQPQHF. For the CDR3, the DNA is TGTGCCAGCAGTTATACGGCCGAGAGCAATCAGCCCCAGCATTTT.

The sample holds a few counts of this clone. V is TRBV29-1 and J is TRBJ2-3; D is unclear. Germline CDR1 is SQVTM and CDR2 is ANQGSEA. V lost 4 bases and J 4 bases, leaving 9 bases between the germline ends. This CDR3 spans 12 amino acids. The CDR3: CSVAGQSDTQYF. The CDR3 DNA follows: TGCAGCGTTGCGGGCCAGTCAGATACGCAGTATTTT.

The chain uses TRBV5-1 and TRBJ2-7, with 9 bases matching TRBD1. This CDR3 has 15 amino acids. V was clipped by 0 bases and J by 4 bases; unmatched bases: 5. The germline gives CDR1 SGHRS, CDR2 YFSETQ. The CDR3 sequence is CASSLGDRAPYEQYF. The CDR3 DNA is TGCGCCAGCAGCTTGGGGGACAGGGCTCCTTACGAGCAGTACTTC. Filled out from reference TRBV5-1 and TRBJ2-7, the complete variable domain reads KAGVTQTPRYLIKTRGQQVTLSCSPISGHRSVSWYQQTPGQGLQFLFEYFSETQRNKGNFPGRFSGRQFSNSRSEMNVSTLELGDSALYLCASSLGDRAPYEQYFGPGTRLTVT.

CDR3 residues: CSVVETVYSGANVLTF. In nucleotides, the CDR3 is TGCAGCGTTGTAGAGACAGTTTACTCTGGGGCCAACGTCCTGACTTTC. This chain links TRBV29-1 with TRBJ2-6; TRBD1 might be the D (5 bases). Germline CDR1 SQVTM, CDR2 ANQGSEA. The CDR3 contains 16 residues. V lost 4 bases to trimming and J lost 0 bases, with 13 bases between them.

V usage is TRBV19 and J usage is TRBJ2-5; D uncertain. V lost 5 bases to trimming and J lost 5 bases, with 9 bases between them. CDR3 length: 12 amino acids. Germline V gene sequence: CDR1 LNHDA, CDR2 SQIVND (reference sequence). This CDR3 reads CASSSSEETQYF. CDR3 coding DNA: TGTGCCAGTAGTTCCTCGGAGGAGACCCAGTACTTC.

The chain combines TRBV7-9 with TRBJ2-3; D is undetermined. Trimming took off 2 bases at V and 0 bases at J, with 0 bases between the two ends. The CDR3 extends over 12 amino acids. Germline V gene sequence: CDR1 SEHNR, CDR2 FQNEAQ (reference sequence). CDR3 residues: CASSLSTDTQYF. The CDR3 DNA reads as TGTGCCAGCAGCTTAAGCACAGATACGCAGTATTTT.

V is TRBV6-6 and J is TRBJ2-1, with D unclear. Trimming stripped 8 bases from V and 8 bases from J, with 7 bases between. Germline V lookup: CDR1 MNHNY, CDR2 SVGAGI (reference sequence). This CDR3 has 10 residues. In DNA form, the CDR3 reads TGTGCCAGCGGAAGAGATGAGCAGTTCTTC. Its protein product is CASGRDEQFF.

V gene TRBV29-1 combines with J gene TRBJ2-3, with 8 bases aligning to TRBD1. The CDR3 length is 16 residues. Germline V gene lookup returns CDR1 SQVTM and CDR2 ANQGSEA. The J segment lost 2 bases and the V segment lost 6 bases, leaving 13 bases of the junction unmatched. The CDR3 sequence: CSVGTGQAIPTDTQYF. CDR3 nucleotides: TGCAGCGTCGGGACAGGCCAAGCTATTCCCACAGATACGCAGTATTTT.

The chain recombines TRBV9 with TRBJ2-3; no clear D gene. CDR1 is SGDLS, CDR2 YYNGEE, per germline. Trimming removed 3 bases at V and 0 bases at J, with 11 bases between. This CDR3 has 15 amino acids. The CDR3 reads CASSADLASTDTQYF. CDR3 DNA sequence: TGTGCCAGCAGCGCGGACCTGGCCAGCACAGATACGCAGTATTTT.